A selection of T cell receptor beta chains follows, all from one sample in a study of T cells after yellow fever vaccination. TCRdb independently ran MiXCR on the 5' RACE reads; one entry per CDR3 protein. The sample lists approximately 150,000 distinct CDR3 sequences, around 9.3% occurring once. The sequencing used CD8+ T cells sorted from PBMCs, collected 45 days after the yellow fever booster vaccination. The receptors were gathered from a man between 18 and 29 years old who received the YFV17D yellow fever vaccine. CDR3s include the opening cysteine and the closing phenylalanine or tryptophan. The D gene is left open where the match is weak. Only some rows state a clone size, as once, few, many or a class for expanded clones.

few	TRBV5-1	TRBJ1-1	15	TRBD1	TGCGCCAGCAGCCCAGGGGGCGCGGGACCCACTGAAGCTTTCTTT	CASSPGGAGPTEAFF
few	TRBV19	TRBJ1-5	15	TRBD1	TGTGCCAGTAGCCAGCCCGGACAGGTTGATCAGCCCCAGCATTTT	CASSQPGQVDQPQHF
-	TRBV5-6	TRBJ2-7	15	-	TGTGCCAGCAGGGTTTGGGGGCAGGGTACCGACGAGCAGTACTTC	CASRVWGQGTDEQYF
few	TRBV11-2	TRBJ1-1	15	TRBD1	TGTGCCAGCAGCCTTCGGACAGGGGCGTACACTGAAGCTTTCTTT	CASSLRTGAYTEAFF
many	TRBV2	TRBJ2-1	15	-	TGTGCCAGCACCCCGTTTAAAGGAACGTACAATGAGCAGTTCTTC	CASTPFKGTYNEQFF
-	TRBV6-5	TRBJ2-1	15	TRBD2	TGTGCCAGCAGTCAAGCGGGACTGATATACAATGAGCAGTTCTTC	CASSQAGLIYNEQFF
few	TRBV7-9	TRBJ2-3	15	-	TGTGCCAGCAGCTCCCCTTCATCTAGGGCTGCTACGCAGTATTTT	CASSSPSSRAATQYF
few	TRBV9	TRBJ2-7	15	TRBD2	TGTGCCAGCTCACTGGGGGGGTCTCGCTCCTACGAGCAGTACTTC	CASSLGGSRSYEQYF
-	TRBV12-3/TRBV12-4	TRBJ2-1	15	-	TGTGCCAGCACCTCCGCCGGGCGGGGTGGCAATGAGCAGTTCTTC	CASTSAGRGGNEQFF
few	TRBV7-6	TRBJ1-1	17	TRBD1	TGTGCCAGCAGCTTAGCGGGGGCAGGGGGCGCGGGGACTGAAGCTTTCTTT	CASSLAGAGGAGTEAFF
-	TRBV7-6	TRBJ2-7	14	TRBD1	TGTGCCAGCAGCTTAGCCGATACAGGGGGGGAGCAGTACTTC	CASSLADTGGEQYF
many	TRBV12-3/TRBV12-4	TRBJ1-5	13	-	TGTGCCAGCAGTTTACGGGTCAATCAGCCCCAGCATTTT	CASSLRVNQPQHF
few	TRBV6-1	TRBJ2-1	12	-	TGTGCCAGCAGCACCCGAGGAGGTGAGCAGTTCTTC	CASSTRGGEQFF
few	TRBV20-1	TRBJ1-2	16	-	TGCAGTGCTAGAGATAGGGACCGAACAGTTAACTATGGCTACACCTTC	CSARDRDRTVNYGYTF
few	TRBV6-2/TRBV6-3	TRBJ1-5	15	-	TGTGCCAGCAGCCCCAGGGGCGCAGGCAATCAGCCCCAGCATTTT	CASSPRGAGNQPQHF
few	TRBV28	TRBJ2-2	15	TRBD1	TGTGCCAGCAGGACCCGGGACAGGAACACCGGGGAGCTGTTTTTT	CASRTRDRNTGELFF
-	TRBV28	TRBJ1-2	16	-	TGTGCCAGCAGTTCGGCATCGTACGACAGGAACTATGGCTACACCTTC	CASSSASYDRNYGYTF
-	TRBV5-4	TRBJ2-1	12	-	TGTGCCAGCAGCGACGAGAATGTTGAGCAGTTCTTC	CASSDENVEQFF
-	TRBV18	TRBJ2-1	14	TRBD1	TGTGCCAGCTCACCGGACGACAGGGCGAGTGAGCAGTTCTTC	CASSPDDRASEQFF
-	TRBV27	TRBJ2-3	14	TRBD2	TGTGCCAGCAGTTTAAAACTAGCGGGAGATACGCAGTATTTT	CASSLKLAGDTQYF
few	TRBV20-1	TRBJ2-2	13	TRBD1	TGCAGTGGAAGACAGGGGAACACCGGGGAGCTGTTTTTT	CSGRQGNTGELFF
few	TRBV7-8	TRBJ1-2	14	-	TGTGCCAGCAGCTTAGCTGGGGTGGGTGAGGGCTACACCTTC	CASSLAGVGEGYTF
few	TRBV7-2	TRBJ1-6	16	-	TGTGCCAGCAGCCCCTCCGGGGGGTCCTTCGGGACACCCCTCCACTTT	CASSPSGGSFGTPLHF
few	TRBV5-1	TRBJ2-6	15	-	TGCGCCAGCAGCATGGGCCCCGCGGGGGCCAACGTCCTGACTTTC	CASSMGPAGANVLTF
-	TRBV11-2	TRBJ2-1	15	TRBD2	TGTGCCAGCAGCTTATTGACAGCGGGATGGAATGAGCAGTTCTTC	CASSLLTAGWNEQFF
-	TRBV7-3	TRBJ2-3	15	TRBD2	TGTGCCAGCAGCTCCTCTAGCGGACCGACAGATACGCAGTATTTT	CASSSSSGPTDTQYF
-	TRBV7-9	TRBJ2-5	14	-	TGTGCCAGCAGCTTGGGACGGTCCCAAGAGACCCAGTACTTC	CASSLGRSQETQYF
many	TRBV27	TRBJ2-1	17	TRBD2	TGTGCCAGCAGTTTATCGATACAGCGGGGGCCTTCGGGTGAGCAGTTCTTC	CASSLSIQRGPSGEQFF
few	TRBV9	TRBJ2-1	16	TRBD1	TGTGCCAGCAGCGTAGGGGACAGGCAAAAGGACAATGAGCAGTTCTTC	CASSVGDRQKDNEQFF
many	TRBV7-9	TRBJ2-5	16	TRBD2	TGTGCCAGCAGCTTCCCGGGACTAGCGGGGGAAGAGACCCAGTACTTC	CASSFPGLAGEETQYF
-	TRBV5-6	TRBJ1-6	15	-	TGTGCCAGCAGCTTCAAGTCCTACGGGGATTCACCCCTCCACTTT	CASSFKSYGDSPLHF
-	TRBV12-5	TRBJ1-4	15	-	TGTGCTAGTGGTTTGGTACTCGGGGGGCGAGAAAAACTGTTTTTT	CASGLVLGGREKLFF
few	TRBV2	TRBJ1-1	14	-	TGTGCCAGCAACCTCGAGAGGGGAGACACTGAAGCTTTCTTT	CASNLERGDTEAFF
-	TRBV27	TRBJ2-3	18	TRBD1	TGTGCCAGCCGCTACTTGGGACAGGGGTACTCTAGCACAGATACGCAGTATTTT	CASRYLGQGYSSTDTQYF
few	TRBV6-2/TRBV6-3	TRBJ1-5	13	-	TGTGCCAGCCGGGGCGATAGCAATCAGCCCCAGCATTTT	CASRGDSNQPQHF
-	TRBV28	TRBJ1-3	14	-	TGTGCCGCCCGGAGTGGACTCTCTGGAAACACCATATATTTT	CAARSGLSGNTIYF
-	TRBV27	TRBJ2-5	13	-	TGTGCCAGCAGGAACAGTTTTCAAGAGACCCAGTACTTC	CASRNSFQETQYF
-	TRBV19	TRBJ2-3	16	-	TGTGCCAGTAGTATGGATCCAGATACTAGCACAGATACGCAGTATTTT	CASSMDPDTSTDTQYF
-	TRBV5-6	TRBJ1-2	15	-	TGTGCCAGCAGCCCCTGGAGTGGGACTAACTATGGCTACACCTTC	CASSPWSGTNYGYTF
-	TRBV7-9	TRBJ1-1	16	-	TGTGCCAGCAGCTCCCTCGTAGGGATAAGGCACACTGAAGCTTTCTTT	CASSSLVGIRHTEAFF
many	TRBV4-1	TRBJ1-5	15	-	TGCGCCAGCAGCCAATGGAGTGATAGCAATCAGCCCCAGCATTTT	CASSQWSDSNQPQHF